Listed here is a single TCR beta chain. This specimen comes from a study of T cell changes during pregnancy in multiple sclerosis. This table comes from immunoSEQ multiplex PCR, and its TCRdb copy is limited to in-frame clones, with some not included. The sample has almost 40,000 clones, about 90% seen once. The CDR3 has 14 residues. Germline values: CDR1 LNHDA, CDR2 SQIVND (reference sequence). V trimming: 5 bases; J trimming: 13 bases; junction bases outside the gene matches: 13. The chain combines TRBV19 with TRBJ2-2; 7 nucleotides match TRBD1. The origin of this receptor is a female donor in good health, enrolled as a control in a pregnancy study. The starting material was CD4+ T cells from peripheral blood mononuclear cells, obtained in the second trimester of pregnancy. The CDR3 nucleotides are TGTGCCAGTAGTTCCCGACAGGGCCGCGCGGCGCTGTTTTTT. Encoded protein: CASSSRQGRAALFF.